This T cell receptor (beta chain) was sequenced in a study of T cell responses to AZD1222 COVID-19 vaccine. With regard to this clone: Its antigen is unidentified.

Some clones are missing from TCRdb's copy, which holds only in-frame ones; the method was immunoSEQ multiplex PCR. Among about 200,000 clones listed, approximately 93% were seen once. Whole-study findings and limits: Spike-specific TCR depth and breadth grew after two AZD1222 doses. The reported proportion of spike-specific TCRs targeting unmutated variant regions was nearly half. The donor cohort was predominantly white British with a female majority, and clonal diversity may have been underestimated.

The starting material was peripheral blood, obtained 28 days after the second AZD1222 dose. This sequence originates from an adult who received the AZD1222 COVID-19 vaccine.

Written as DNA, the CDR3 is TGTGCCAGCACACCGGGGGGGGAGGTCCAGACCCAGTACTTC. Translated: CASTPGGEVQTQYF. The V gene is TRBV28, the J gene TRBJ2-5, with 8 bases identical to TRBD2. Unmatched junction bases numbered 10, after V lost 7 bases and J lost 6 bases. The CDR3 has 14 amino acids. CDR1 and CDR2 from the germline V gene are MDHEN and SYDVKM. The full variable domain, in which reference TRBV28 and TRBJ2-5 provide the parts outside the CDR3, is DVKVTQSSRYLVKRTGEKVFLECVQDMDHENMFWYRQDPGLGLRLIYFSYDVKMKEKGDIPEGYSVSREKKERFSLILESASTNQTSMYLCASTPGGEVQTQYFGPGTRLLVL.